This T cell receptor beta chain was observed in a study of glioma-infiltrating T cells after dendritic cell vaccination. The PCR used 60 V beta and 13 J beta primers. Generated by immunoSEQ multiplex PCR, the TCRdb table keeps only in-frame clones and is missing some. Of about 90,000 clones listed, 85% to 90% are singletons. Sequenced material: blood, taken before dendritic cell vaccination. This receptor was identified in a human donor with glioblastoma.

The CDR3 sequence is CASSLKGTGYGYTF. CDR3 DNA sequence: TGTGCCAGCAGTTTAAAAGGGACAGGCTATGGCTACACCTTC. This chain uses TRBV27 with TRBJ1-2; 8 bases are a match to TRBD1. The CDR3 is 14 amino acids. After removal of 2 bases from V and 4 bases from J, the junction contained 3 bases not matched to a gene. Germline assignment: CDR1 MNHEY and CDR2 SMNVEV (reference sequence).